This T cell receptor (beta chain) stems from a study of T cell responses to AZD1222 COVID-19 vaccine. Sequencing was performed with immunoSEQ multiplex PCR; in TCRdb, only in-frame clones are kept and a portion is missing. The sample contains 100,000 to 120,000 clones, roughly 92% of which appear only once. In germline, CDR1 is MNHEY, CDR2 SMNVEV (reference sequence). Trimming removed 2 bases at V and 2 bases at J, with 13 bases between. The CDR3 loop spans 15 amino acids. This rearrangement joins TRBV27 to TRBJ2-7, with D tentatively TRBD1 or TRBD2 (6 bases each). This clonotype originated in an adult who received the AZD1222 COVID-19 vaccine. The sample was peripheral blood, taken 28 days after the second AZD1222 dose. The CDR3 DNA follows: TGTGCCAGCAGTTTACGATGGGGGGCAACCTACGAGCAGTACTTC. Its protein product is CASSLRWGATYEQYF.